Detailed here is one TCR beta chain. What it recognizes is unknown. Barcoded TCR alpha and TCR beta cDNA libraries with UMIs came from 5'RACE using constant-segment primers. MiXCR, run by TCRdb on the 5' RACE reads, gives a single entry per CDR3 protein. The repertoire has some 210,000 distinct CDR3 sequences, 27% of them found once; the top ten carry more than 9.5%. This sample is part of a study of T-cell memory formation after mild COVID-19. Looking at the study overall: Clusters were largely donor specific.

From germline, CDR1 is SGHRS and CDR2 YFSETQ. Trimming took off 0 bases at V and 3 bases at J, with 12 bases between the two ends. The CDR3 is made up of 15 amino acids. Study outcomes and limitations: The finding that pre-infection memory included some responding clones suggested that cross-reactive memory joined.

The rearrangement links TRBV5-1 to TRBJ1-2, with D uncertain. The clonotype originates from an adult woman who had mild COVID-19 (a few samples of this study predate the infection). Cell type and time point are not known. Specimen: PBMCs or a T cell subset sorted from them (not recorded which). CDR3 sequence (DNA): TGCGCCAGCAGCTTGGCACCCTTCGGGGACTATGGCTACACCTTC. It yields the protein CASSLAPFGDYGYTF.